This passage covers 32 T cell receptor beta chains from one sample sequenced in a study of radiation and T cells in renal cell carcinoma (dated by TCRdb to 2018 to 2021). Library creation used the immunoSEQ multiplex PCR assay. What TCRdb holds here is the immuneACCESS table cut down to in-frame rearrangements. Part of the clones is not present; checked against another copy, under half of the missing clones reflect an unresolved V gene, and the others are unexplained. The table for this sample lists tens of thousands of clones; around 81% of them were counted only once. The ten most abundant clones make up roughly 6.1% of the sample. The sample's time point label, decoded: blood 2 weeks post-SBRT. Read against the paper, the sample's treatment or condition label means: 15 Gy SBRT to primary tumor, nephrectomy 4 weeks later. Here the sequenced sample was blood, taken from a patient whose treatment included radiotherapy and nephrectomy. These receptors were obtained from a man in his fifties or sixties with renal cell carcinoma.

V and J are TRBV7-2 and TRBJ2-3; D not resolved. The length of the CDR3 is 13 residues. Germline lookup yields CDR1 SGHTA and CDR2 FQGNSA. Trimming took 4 bases from V and 4 from J, leaving 9 bases between them. CDR3: CASSYGGSDTQYF. CDR3 nucleotides: TGTGCCAGCAGCTACGGTGGCTCAGATACGCAGTATTTT.

The CDR3, as DNA: TGCGCCAGCAGCCAAGATCGTAGGACAGGGGCCGGGACCGGGGAGCTGTTTTTT. Residues: CASSQDRRTGAGTGELFF. The chain has TRBV4-1 and TRBJ2-2; 9 bases agree with TRBD1. V shed 0 bases and J 5 bases; nucleotides not matched to a gene: 10. Per the germline V gene, CDR1 is MGHRA and CDR2 is YSYEKL. CDR3 size: 18 residues.

This chain connects TRBV11-1 to TRBJ2-3, with unresolved D. V lost 1 base, J lost 0 bases, and 8 bases lay in between. This CDR3 has 15 residues. Germline V gene sequence: CDR1 SGHAT, CDR2 FQDESV (reference sequence). CDR3 DNA sequence: TGTGCCAGCAGCTTAGGTCCCTCTAGCACAGATACGCAGTATTTT. As protein: CASSLGPSSTDTQYF.

The V call is TRBV25-1, the J call TRBJ1-2, with no clear D. Germline loops: CDR1 MGHDK, CDR2 SYGVNS. This CDR3 contains 12 residues. V was shortened by 5 bases and J by 1 base, with 5 bases between the two germline ends. CDR3 coding DNA: TGTGCCAGCAGTCACAATAACTATGGCTACACCTTC. Its protein is CASSHNNYGYTF.

The rearrangement uses TRBV10-1 and TRBJ1-1; possibly TRBD1 for D (5 bases). Trimming pared 6 bases from V and 4 bases from J, leaving 12 bases between. This CDR3 is 13 amino acids long. CDR1 WNHNN and CDR2 SYGVQD come from the germline V gene (reference sequence). The DNA of the CDR3 is TGCGCCAGCAGGGCGGACGGGGGCACTGAAGCTTTCTTT. Amino acids: CASRADGGTEAFF.

The gene calls are TRBV18 and TRBJ1-2; tentative D call: TRBD1 (5 bases). The CDR3 is 14 residues long. The germline gives CDR1 KGHSH, CDR2 LQKENI. The germline V and J ends were trimmed by 2 bases and 4 bases, with 11 bases remaining between them. The CDR3 spells CASSPESDSYGYTF. CDR3 bases: TGTGCCAGCTCACCAGAGAGCGACAGCTATGGCTACACCTTC.

The chain links TRBV10-3 to TRBJ1-1; a possible D gene is TRBD1 (6 bases). The germline CDR1 and CDR2 sequences are ENHRY and SYGVKD. The CDR3 loop spans 13 amino acids. V was trimmed by 9 bases and J by 1 base, leaving 12 bases between them. The CDR3: CAITTGPNTEAFF. The CDR3 DNA reads as TGTGCCATAACGACAGGACCGAACACTGAAGCTTTCTTT.

This clone was picked up one time. The chain carries TRBV29-1 and TRBJ1-1, with 8 bases identical to TRBD1. This CDR3 is built from 14 residues. V lost 5 bases, J lost 1 base, and 6 bases stayed unmatched. Germline values: CDR1 SQVTM, CDR2 ANQGSEA. CDR3 in DNA: TGCAGCGTTAAACAGGGGGTGGCGAACACTGAAGCTTTCTTT. The encoded protein is CSVKQGVANTEAFF. Combining the CDR3 with reference TRBV29-1 and TRBJ1-1 gives the whole variable domain SAVISQKPSRDICQRGTSLTIQCQVDSQVTMMFWYRQQPGQSLTLIATANQGSEATYESGFVIDKFPISRPNLTFSTLTVSNMSPEDSSIYLCSVKQGVANTEAFFGQGTRLTVV.

V gene TRBV19 combines with J gene TRBJ2-3; 7 bases align to TRBD2. Germline-derived CDR1 and CDR2 are LNHDA and SQIVND (reference sequence). J lost 2 bases, V lost 2 bases, and 1 base had no gene match. CDR3 length: 14 residues. The CDR3 DNA follows: TGTGCCAGTAGTATAAGCGGGGACACAGATACGCAGTATTTT. It specifies CASSISGDTDTQYF.

This clone was picked up one time. The V gene is TRBV11-2, the J gene TRBJ2-3; D is possibly TRBD2 (7 bases). The CDR3 length is 16 residues. Germline-derived CDR1 and CDR2 are SGHAT and FQNNGV. The ends were cut back, 5 bases at V and 8 bases at J, with 23 bases in the middle. The DNA for the CDR3 is TGTGCCAGCAGCCGAGGCGATGCGGGGGCAATAGGTACGCAGTATTTT. Its protein product is CASSRGDAGAIGTQYF.

The V call is TRBV9, the J call TRBJ1-4, with 7 bases fitting TRBD1. Germline V CDR1 and CDR2: SGDLS, YYNGEE. Trimming took 3 bases from V and 4 from J; bases not matched to a gene: 9. CDR3 length: 16 residues. The CDR3 DNA is TGTGCCAGCAGCGCCCGAAGACAGGGAAGTAATGAAAAACTGTTTTTT. Amino acid sequence: CASSARRQGSNEKLFF.

The chain couples TRBV19 to TRBJ1-4; no firm D call. Trimming removed 4 bases at V and 3 bases at J, with 12 bases between. Germline V gene lookup returns CDR1 LNHDA and CDR2 SQIVND (reference sequence). This CDR3 comprises 15 residues. The CDR3 here is CASSTPRGPNEKLFF. For the CDR3, the DNA is TGTGCCAGTAGTACCCCTCGAGGCCCTAATGAAAAACTGTTTTTT.

This sequence joins TRBV12-5 and TRBJ2-2; 11 bases are shared with TRBD1. This CDR3 has 20 residues. The germline V gene encodes CDR1 LGHNT and CDR2 FRNRAP. V trimming: 0 bases; J trimming: 3 bases; junction bases outside the gene matches: 12. The DNA of the CDR3 is TGTGCTAGTGGTTTGGTACGGCCCGTCTGGACAGGGGGCGACACCGGGGAGCTGTTTTTT. Translated: CASGLVRPVWTGGDTGELFF.

The rearrangement joins TRBV7-9 to TRBJ1-2; TRBD1 agrees at 7 bases. CDR1 is SEHNR, CDR2 FQNEAQ, per germline (reference sequence). This CDR3 is built from 14 residues. The junction had 5 bases not matched to a gene; V was cut back by 7 bases and J by 0 bases. The CDR3 nucleotides read TGTGCCAGCACCGGGACAGATTCTAACTATGGCTACACCTTC. Translated, it gives CASTGTDSNYGYTF.

The V and J genes are TRBV28 and TRBJ1-4, with unresolved D. The germline CDR1 and CDR2 sequences are MDHEN and SYDVKM. This CDR3 has 17 amino acids. V lost 1 base, J lost 2 bases, and 14 bases lay in between. The CDR3 protein is CASSLYTGFSTNEKLFF. The CDR3 nucleotides are TGTGCCAGCAGTTTATATACCGGGTTTTCGACTAATGAAAAACTGTTTTTT.

This chain connects TRBV7-2 to TRBJ2-1; D uncertain. Deletions cut 5 bases from V and 5 bases from J, with 7 bases between. The germline V gene encodes CDR1 SGHTA and CDR2 FQGNSA. The CDR3 runs 12 residues. CDR3 in DNA: TGTGCCAGCAGCCCCGCTAACAATGAGCAGTTCTTC. This encodes CASSPANNEQFF.

This rearrangement joins TRBV19 to TRBJ2-1; 9 nucleotides align to TRBD2. V was pared by 7 bases and J by 0 bases, with 4 bases of the junction left unmatched. CDR1 is LNHDA, CDR2 SQIVND, per germline (reference sequence). CDR3 length: 15 residues. This CDR3 reads CASKAGGSSYNEQFF. CDR3 nucleotide sequence: TGTGCCAGTAAGGCGGGGGGGTCCTCCTACAATGAGCAGTTCTTC.

The chain has TRBV30 and TRBJ2-7, with 15 bases that match TRBD2. There are 14 residues in the CDR3. Germline values: CDR1 GTSNPN, CDR2 SVGIG (reference sequence). Unmatched junction bases numbered 2, after V lost 2 bases and J lost 6 bases. CDR3 DNA sequence: TGTGCCTGGAGTCTGGGACTAGCGGGAGGCGAGCAGTACGTC. Translating it yields CAWSLGLAGGEQYV.

This clone was picked up a small number of times. The chain has TRBV5-6 and TRBJ1-4, with a weak D call TRBD1 (5 bases). Trimming shortened V by 0 bases and J by 0 bases, and 12 bases separated the two germline ends. This CDR3 spans 17 amino acids. Germline lookup yields CDR1 SGHDT and CDR2 YYEEEE. In DNA form, the CDR3 reads TGTGCCAGCAGCTTGGCCGGGACGCCTGCAACTAATGAAAAACTGTTTTTT. Its protein is CASSLAGTPATNEKLFF.

CDR3 DNA sequence: TGTGCCAGCAGCCAAGTCCCAGGGAGGGCTGGTAATGAAAAACTGTTTTTT. It codes for CASSQVPGRAGNEKLFF. V is TRBV14 and J is TRBJ1-4; maybe TRBD1 (5 bases). This CDR3 has 17 residues. Trimming stripped 1 base from V and 4 bases from J, with 16 bases between. Germline V gives CDR1 SGHDN, CDR2 FVKESK.

The chain couples TRBV28 to TRBJ1-2, with D possibly matching TRBD1 (6 bases). Germline loops: CDR1 MDHEN, CDR2 SYDVKM. The CDR3 length is 13 residues. V lost 5 bases and J lost 3, with 10 bases in between. The CDR3 DNA follows: TGTGCCAGCAGTACAGGGTCTTACTATGGCTACACCTTC. Translation: CASSTGSYYGYTF.

The V and J genes are TRBV9 and TRBJ1-1; 12 positions agree with TRBD1. The germline V gene encodes CDR1 SGDLS and CDR2 YYNGEE. This CDR3 has 16 amino acids. J was trimmed by 5 bases and V by 3 bases; bases with no gene match: 8. The CDR3 loop is CASSATGQGARTEAFF. The CDR3 DNA follows: TGTGCCAGCAGCGCAACGGGACAGGGGGCTCGAACTGAAGCTTTCTTT.

The chain has TRBV5-1 and TRBJ2-5, with D perhaps TRBD2 (5 bases). The CDR3 is made up of 13 amino acids. The germline V and J ends were trimmed by 4 bases and 7 bases, with 14 bases remaining between them. The germline V gene encodes CDR1 SGHRS and CDR2 YFSETQ. The CDR3 protein is CASSLPLEGTQYF. The CDR3 nucleotides read TGCGCCAGCAGCCTCCCACTAGAGGGGACCCAGTACTTC.

The rearrangement uses TRBV30 and TRBJ2-2; D is unresolved. V dropped 4 bases and J dropped 3 bases, with 15 bases sitting between them. The CDR3 loop spans 15 amino acids. Per the germline V gene, CDR1 is GTSNPN and CDR2 is SVGIG (reference sequence). The chain's CDR3 is CAWKNEGMDTGELFF. DNA for the CDR3: TGTGCCTGGAAAAACGAAGGGATGGACACCGGGGAGCTGTTTTTT.

The rearrangement joins TRBV5-6 to TRBJ2-3; D ambiguous. Germline loops: CDR1 SGHDT, CDR2 YYEEEE. The ends were cut back, 3 bases at V and 4 bases at J, with 6 bases in the middle. This CDR3 has 12 amino acids. The CDR3 nucleotides are TGTGCCAGCAGCTCAAGGGCAGATACGCAGTATTTT. This encodes CASSSRADTQYF.

The J gene is TRBJ2-1, the V gene TRBV7-3, with 14 bases fitting TRBD2. Trimming removed 5 bases from V and 7 bases from J; junction bases left unmatched: 7. CDR1 and CDR2 (germline): SGHTA, FQGTGA. This CDR3 comprises 16 residues. The CDR3 coding sequence is TGTGCCAGCAGCCCTGGACTAGCGGGAGGAGGTAATGAGCAGTTCTTC. Encoded protein: CASSPGLAGGGNEQFF.

The chain couples TRBV5-4 to TRBJ2-1; 11 bases agree with TRBD2. The trim removed 4 bases at V and 9 bases at J, leaving 21 bases unmatched. The V gene's germline CDR1 is SGHNT and CDR2 YYREEE (reference sequence). CDR3 length: 19 residues. CDR3 region: CASSQDPPRASGRPLEQFF. The CDR3 DNA follows: TGTGCCAGCAGCCAAGATCCCCCAAGAGCTAGCGGGAGGCCGCTTGAGCAGTTCTTC. The full variable domain, its missing parts supplied by reference TRBV5-4 and TRBJ2-1, is ETGVTQSPTHLIKTRGQQVTLRCSSQSGHNTVSWYQQALGQGPQFIFQYYREEENGRGNFPPRFSGLQFPNYSSELNVNALELDDSALYLCASSQDPPRASGRPLEQFFGPGTRLTVL.

V gene TRBV5-6 combines with J gene TRBJ1-4; TRBD1 might be the D (6 bases). V lost 1 base and J lost 10, with 8 bases in between. This CDR3 region has 12 residues. Looked up from germline, CDR1 is SGHDT and CDR2 is YYEEEE. The CDR3 is CASSLTDRKLFF. In DNA, the CDR3 is TGTGCCAGCAGCTTGACGGACAGAAAACTGTTTTTT.

The V call is TRBV9, the J call TRBJ2-7, with unresolved D. Per the germline V gene, CDR1 is SGDLS and CDR2 is YYNGEE. V was cut by 0 bases and J by 3 bases, with 13 bases left in between. The CDR3 sequence is 15 residues long. CDR3 amino acids: CASSVDGSPYYEQYF. CDR3 coding DNA: TGTGCCAGCAGCGTAGACGGGTCACCATACTACGAGCAGTACTTC.

The chain uses TRBV7-2 and TRBJ2-2; TRBD1 matches at 9 bases. J gave up 5 bases and V 5 bases, and 6 bases lay outside the gene matches. Germline lookup yields CDR1 SGHTA and CDR2 FQGNSA. The CDR3 has 15 amino acids. CDR3 nucleotides: TGTGCCAGCAGCGTACAGGGGGCGAGTACCGGGGAGCTGTTTTTT. As protein: CASSVQGASTGELFF.

The rearrangement joins TRBV9 to TRBJ1-4; tentatively, D is TRBD1 (5 bases). The germline gives CDR1 SGDLS, CDR2 YYNGEE. The V gene lost 6 bases and the J gene lost 7 bases, with 19 bases spanning the gap. CDR3 size: 15 residues. CDR3 nucleotides: TGTGCCAGCACCTCTCGAGGGGAACGGGGTGAAAAACTGTTTTTT. Translated, it gives CASTSRGERGEKLFF.

In this sample, this clone turned up once. V is TRBV27 and J is TRBJ2-2; no clear D gene. The CDR3 runs to 13 residues. V was cut by 10 bases and J by 4 bases, with 13 bases left in between. Germline V gene lookup returns CDR1 MNHEY and CDR2 SMNVEV (reference sequence). The CDR3 DNA reads as TGTGCCACCTATATTCTTGGCACCGGGGAGCTGTTTTTT. This translates into CATYILGTGELFF.